This is a list of T cell receptor beta chains from one sample in a study of shared clonotypes between healthy human individuals. TCRdb's table, derived via immunoSEQ multiplex PCR, lists solely in-frame clones and lacks some. The repertoire holds approximately 1,500,000 clones, with roughly 96% as singletons. Sequencing was done on a sample of naive CD4+ T cells sorted from blood. These receptor sequences come from a man aged 25 to 45 in good health. CDR3s include the opening cysteine and the closing phenylalanine or tryptophan. Fields, in order: CDR3 protein, V gene, CDR3 length, D gene, J gene. A D gene is named only where the DNA matches it firmly.

cdr3_aa: CASNLSRGGISGNTIYF
v_call: TRBV28
cdr3_length: 17
d_call: .
j_call: TRBJ1-3

cdr3_aa: CASSFPSDHPSYEQYF
v_call: TRBV9
cdr3_length: 16
d_call: .
j_call: TRBJ2-7

cdr3_aa: CASSSLVLANYGYTF
v_call: TRBV28
cdr3_length: 15
d_call: .
j_call: TRBJ1-2

cdr3_aa: CASSPRIDAYEQYF
v_call: TRBV7-6
cdr3_length: 14
d_call: .
j_call: TRBJ2-7

cdr3_aa: CASSPYRRQDAFF
v_call: TRBV27
cdr3_length: 13
d_call: .
j_call: TRBJ1-1

cdr3_aa: CASSANTEAFF
v_call: TRBV27
cdr3_length: 11
d_call: .
j_call: TRBJ1-1

cdr3_aa: CASSLAQLGNQPQHF
v_call: TRBV7-2
cdr3_length: 15
d_call: .
j_call: TRBJ1-5

cdr3_aa: CASSLGQGNGEQYF
v_call: TRBV7-9
cdr3_length: 14
d_call: .
j_call: TRBJ2-7

cdr3_aa: CASSQIQGFYEQYF
v_call: TRBV28
cdr3_length: 14
d_call: TRBD1
j_call: TRBJ2-7

cdr3_aa: CASSETANTEAFF
v_call: TRBV5-4
cdr3_length: 13
d_call: .
j_call: TRBJ1-1

cdr3_aa: CASSLSPRHSGDTQYF
v_call: TRBV5-4
cdr3_length: 16
d_call: .
j_call: TRBJ2-3

cdr3_aa: CASIPRLGGGTSGNTIYF
v_call: TRBV19
cdr3_length: 18
d_call: .
j_call: TRBJ1-3

cdr3_aa: CASSRDRVGGGYTF
v_call: TRBV2
cdr3_length: 14
d_call: TRBD1
j_call: TRBJ1-2

cdr3_aa: CASSLDGAETETQYF
v_call: TRBV11-3
cdr3_length: 15
d_call: .
j_call: TRBJ2-5

cdr3_aa: CASLGGGEYEQYF
v_call: TRBV28
cdr3_length: 13
d_call: .
j_call: TRBJ2-7

cdr3_aa: CASSAGRGRDGYTF
v_call: TRBV9
cdr3_length: 14
d_call: .
j_call: TRBJ1-2

cdr3_aa: CASSPLYEQYF
v_call: TRBV18
cdr3_length: 11
d_call: .
j_call: TRBJ2-7

cdr3_aa: CASSGKRRGDYNEQFF
v_call: TRBV11-2
cdr3_length: 16
d_call: .
j_call: TRBJ2-1

cdr3_aa: CASSLLHTQYF
v_call: TRBV7-2
cdr3_length: 11
d_call: .
j_call: TRBJ2-3

cdr3_aa: CASSLGGSGELFF
v_call: TRBV11-3
cdr3_length: 13
d_call: .
j_call: TRBJ2-2

cdr3_aa: CASSYSGGRLAYTF
v_call: TRBV6-5
cdr3_length: 14
d_call: .
j_call: TRBJ1-2

cdr3_aa: CASSGLDTQYF
v_call: TRBV10-2
cdr3_length: 11
d_call: .
j_call: TRBJ2-3